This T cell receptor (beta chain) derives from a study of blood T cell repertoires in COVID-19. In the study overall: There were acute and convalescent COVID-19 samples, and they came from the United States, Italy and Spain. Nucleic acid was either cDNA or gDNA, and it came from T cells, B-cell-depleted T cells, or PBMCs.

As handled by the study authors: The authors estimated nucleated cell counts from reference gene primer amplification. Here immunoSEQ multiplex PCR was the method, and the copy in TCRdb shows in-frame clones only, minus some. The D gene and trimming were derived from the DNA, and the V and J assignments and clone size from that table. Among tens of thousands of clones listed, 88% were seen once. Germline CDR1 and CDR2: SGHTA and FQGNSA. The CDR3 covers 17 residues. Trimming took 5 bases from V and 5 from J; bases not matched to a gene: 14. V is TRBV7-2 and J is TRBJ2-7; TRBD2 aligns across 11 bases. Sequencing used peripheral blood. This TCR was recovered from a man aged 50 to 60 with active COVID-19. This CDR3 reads CASSPWGSGRAVNEQYF. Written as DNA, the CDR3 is TGTGCCAGCAGCCCGTGGGGTAGCGGGAGGGCCGTGAACGAGCAGTACTTC.